The 12 T cell receptor beta chains below were found in one sample sequenced in a study of shared clonotypes between healthy human individuals. Sequencing was performed with immunoSEQ multiplex PCR; in TCRdb, only in-frame clones are kept and a portion is missing. The table has some 2,000,000 clones, about 95% seen once; the top ten hold about 1.1%. Terminally differentiated effector memory CD45RA+ cells were left out of the naive CD8 fraction, which was CD45RO-negative and positively selected for CCR7. What was sequenced was naive CD8+ T cells sorted from blood. Receptor source: a man between 18 and 35 years old in good health.

The chain has TRBV2 and TRBJ1-4, with 9 bases identical to TRBD1. V shed 6 bases and J 8 bases; nucleotides not matched to a gene: 4. Germline V gene data show CDR1 as SNHLY and CDR2 as FYNNEI. The CDR3 runs 13 residues. The CDR3 sequence is CASRGTGLEKLFF. CDR3 in DNA: TGTGCCAGCAGAGGGACAGGGTTAGAAAAACTGTTTTTT.

The chain links TRBV6-1 to TRBJ1-2, with D hard to call. V dropped 2 bases and J dropped 4 bases, with 8 bases sitting between them. The CDR3 consists of 13 residues. Germline CDR1 MNHNS, CDR2 SASEGT. CDR3 in amino acids: CASSEMQSYGYTF. CDR3 in DNA: TGTGCCAGCAGTGAAATGCAGTCCTATGGCTACACCTTC.

The gene calls are TRBV7-9 and TRBJ2-5; 8 nucleotides line up with TRBD2. Germline CDR1 is SEHNR and CDR2 is FQNEAQ (reference sequence). V gave up 2 bases and J gave up 5 bases; unmatched junction bases: 7. This CDR3 is built from 15 residues. The CDR3 DNA reads TGTGCCAGCAGCTTACAAGCGGGAGCGGGTGAGACCCAGTACTTC. As protein: CASSLQAGAGETQYF.

The chain employs TRBV15 and TRBJ2-7, with TRBD2 matching over 12 bases. CDR3 length equals 15 residues. The trim removed 5 bases at V and 0 bases at J, leaving 2 bases unmatched. Germline V gene lookup returns CDR1 LNHNV and CDR2 YYDKDF (reference sequence). The CDR3 here is CATSEGLAGSYEQYF. CDR3 nucleotides: TGTGCCACCAGCGAGGGACTAGCGGGCTCCTACGAGCAGTACTTC.

V usage is TRBV6-5 and J usage is TRBJ1-2, with D possibly being TRBD1 (5 bases). This CDR3 contains 13 residues. V was shortened by 2 bases and J by 5 bases, with 9 bases between the two germline ends. The germline gives CDR1 MNHEY, CDR2 SVGAGI. Here the CDR3 DNA reads TGTGCCAGCAGTTACGGGTCAGGGTATGGCTACACCTTC. It translates to CASSYGSGYGYTF.

The gene calls are TRBV29-1 and TRBJ1-3; D call uncertain. This CDR3 spans 14 amino acids. Germline loops: CDR1 SQVTM, CDR2 ANQGSEA. V lost 5 bases and J lost 0, with 11 bases in between. CDR3 coding DNA: TGCAGCGTTTCGAAGGATGGCTCTGGAAACACCATATATTTT. Protein: CSVSKDGSGNTIYF.

The chain joins TRBV11-2 to TRBJ2-6; unclear D gene. With 2 bases removed from V and 0 bases from J, the gap between germline ends came to 5 bases. This CDR3 region has 15 residues. Germline CDR1 SGHAT, CDR2 FQNNGV. The chain's CDR3 is CASSLWSSGANVLTF. The CDR3 bases are TGTGCCAGCAGCTTATGGTCCTCTGGGGCCAACGTCCTGACTTTC.

V and J are TRBV7-9 and TRBJ2-1; D is possibly TRBD2 (5 bases). V shed 5 bases and J shed 3 bases, with 23 bases lying between them. CDR3 length: 18 residues. The germline V gene has CDR1 SEHNR and CDR2 FQNEAQ (reference sequence). The CDR3 loop reads CASSPTPGSSGNYNEQFF. The DNA for the CDR3 is TGTGCCAGCAGCCCCACTCCCGGATCGAGCGGAAACTACAATGAGCAGTTCTTC.

This clone was found once. The rearrangement links TRBV19 to TRBJ2-6, with D unclear. The ends were cut back, 2 bases at V and 1 base at J, with 6 bases in the middle. Germline loops: CDR1 LNHDA, CDR2 SQIVND (reference sequence). The CDR3 sequence is 15 residues long. The CDR3 reads CASSIMRSGANVLTF. The CDR3 coding sequence is TGTGCCAGTAGTATAATGCGATCTGGGGCCAACGTCCTGACTTTC.

The sample holds one count of this clone. The chain has TRBV5-1 and TRBJ2-3; 13 bases are shared with TRBD2. The CDR3 runs to 17 residues. J lost 0 bases, V lost 4 bases, and 5 bases had no gene match. Germline CDR1 SGHRS, CDR2 YFSETQ. CDR3 loop: CASSPRLAGGSTDTQYF. CDR3 coding DNA: TGCGCCAGCAGCCCCAGACTAGCGGGGGGCAGCACAGATACGCAGTATTTT.

In regard to this clone: Compared with germline, one end of the junction differs, possibly owing to a read error. This rearrangement joins TRBV7-7 to TRBJ2-7; tentatively, D is TRBD1 (5 bases). CDR3 length: 13 residues. The germline gives CDR1 SSHAT, CDR2 FNYEAQ (reference sequence). CDR3 sequence: CASSPVDSYEQYF. As DNA, the CDR3 is TGTGCTAGCAGCCCCGTCGACAGCTACGAGCAGTACTTC.

The rearrangement uses TRBV7-9 and TRBJ2-3, with 12 bases identical to TRBD2. Germline V gene sequence: CDR1 SEHNR, CDR2 FQNEAQ (reference sequence). Unmatched junction bases numbered 3, after V lost 4 bases and J lost 7 bases. CDR3 length: 14 residues. CDR3 sequence (DNA): TGTGCCAGCAGCTCTAGCGGGAGGGGGTATACGCAGTATTTT. It codes for CASSSSGRGYTQYF.